This TCR beta chain derives from a study of early T cells in non-severe SARS-CoV-2 infection (dated by TCRdb to about 2021). Looking at the study overall: Bulk RNA from unsorted whole blood was used for TCR sequencing, so alpha and beta chains could not be paired. Paper-wide results and their limitations: Matching against VDJdb was skewed toward anti-spike CD8 responses, likely underestimated virus-specific expansions, and missed private and CD4 specificities.

The cysteine opens and the phenylalanine closes a CDR3 of 15 amino acids. Kept here is only the CDR3 DNA, which spans 45 bases and is read in frame from base 1. After removal of 6 bases from V and 6 bases from J, the junction retains 10 bases not matched to a gene. The germline V gene yields SGHTA for CDR1 and FQGTGA for CDR2. This was a case-control study nested in a cohort of healthcare workers in London, UK, who had nasopharyngeal swab PCR tests and blood samples taken every week. Healthcare workers were recruited during the week of the UK lockdown, between 23 and 31 March 2020, and followed weekly for up to 16 weeks. The library was obtained by 5' RACE. The instrument was a NextSeq 500. Unique molecular identifiers were attached to individual cDNA molecules in the TCR library protocol so that sequencing error and PCR bias could be corrected. Sequencing covered both TCR alpha and beta chains, and within each sample the abundances of alpha and beta sequences were tightly co-correlated. As for how the authors treated the data: Decombinator V4 was used to perform V gene, J gene and CDR3 annotation of TCR sequences. Expanded TCRs were defined as changing significantly between any two time points under a Poisson model with p below 0.0001. TCR abundances were normalised to the total number of TCRs sequenced per sample and expressed as counts per million. TRAV1-2 paired with TRAJ12, TRAJ20 or TRAJ33 defined MAIT TCRs, while TRAV10 paired with TRAJ18 defined iNKT TCRs. A search of VDJdb, accessed on 1 November 2021, was run for TCRs annotated to CMV, EBV and SARS-CoV-2, with TCRs annotated for multiple antigens excluded. The public reads were quality trimmed at Q25 with fastp and then assembled into clones with MiXCR by TCRdb, keeping productive beta chains. Every CDR3 protein is listed once, alongside the most common genes and DNA of its rows. The V and J calls here are based on TCRdb, not the publication. The sample data list about 76,000 distinct CDR3 sequences, and 10% to 12% of these were observed just once. The top ten clones comprise about 4.8% of the sample.

In its sample, this clonotype was seen a few times. There is no known antigen for this receptor. One base away there is no much larger clone; base qualities are not given. The TCR comes from an adult who was a healthcare worker with PCR-confirmed SARS-CoV-2 infection or an uninfected control (not recorded which). The chain is made from TRBV7-3 and TRBJ2-1, with 8 middle bases fitting TRBD2. Sequencing input: whole blood. The sequenced DNA: TGTGCCAGCAGTAGGGACGGGGGGGCCCCCAATGAGCAGTTCTTC. This codes for CASSRDGGAPNEQFF.